A selection of T cell receptor beta chains follows, all from one sample in a study of blood T cell repertoires in COVID-19. Sequencing was performed with immunoSEQ multiplex PCR; in TCRdb, only in-frame clones are kept and a portion is missing. The sample has about 150,000 clones; 80% to 90% are singletons. The sequenced sample consisted of peripheral blood. The receptors were sampled from a man in his 70s with acute or convalescent COVID-19. Each CDR3 is given with its conserved first and last residue. Fields, in order: CDR3 length, J gene, clone size, V gene, D gene, CDR3 DNA, CDR3 protein. D genes are given only for firm matches. The listing skips clone size in some rows; elsewhere it reads once, few, many or a size class.

17	TRBJ2-7	.	TRBV28	TRBD2	TGTGCCAGCAGTCCAGCTAGCGGGAGGGCCATCGCCTACGAGCAGTACTTC	CASSPASGRAIAYEQYF
14	TRBJ2-1	.	TRBV11-2	.	TGTGCCAGCAGCTTAGTCCCCTCGTACAATGAGCAGTTCTTC	CASSLVPSYNEQFF
16	TRBJ1-6	.	TRBV6-1	.	TGTGCCAGCAGTGTACCGACCCGGGGGGTTAATTCACCCCTCCACTTT	CASSVPTRGVNSPLHF
16	TRBJ2-1	.	TRBV5-6	TRBD2	TGTGCCAGCAGCTTCACAGCGGGAGTAAACAACAATGAGCAGTTCTTC	CASSFTAGVNNNEQFF
21	TRBJ2-3	once	TRBV5-1	TRBD2	TGCGCCAGCAGCTTGGCCATTTTACGGGGCCCGGGACTAGCGAGCACAGATACGCAGTATTTT	CASSLAILRGPGLASTDTQYF
15	TRBJ1-5	.	TRBV6-2/TRBV6-3	TRBD1	TGTGCCAGCAGTTACGACAGGGGGTACAATCAGCCCCAGCATTTT	CASSYDRGYNQPQHF
14	TRBJ1-5	.	TRBV19	TRBD1	TGTGCCAGTAGTATTGGACAGGGGGTAGCGCCCCAGCATTTT	CASSIGQGVAPQHF
15	TRBJ2-3	.	TRBV19	.	TGTGCCAGTAACCGTGGGGCGGGATTCACAGATACGCAGTATTTT	CASNRGAGFTDTQYF
11	TRBJ2-5	.	TRBV27	.	TGTGCCAGCAGTTCGAGGGAGACCCAGTACTTC	CASSSRETQYF
15	TRBJ1-4	.	TRBV11-2	.	TGTGCCAGCAGTACAGAGACGGTGCCTAATGAAAAACTGTTTTTT	CASSTETVPNEKLFF
17	TRBJ1-2	.	TRBV7-2	.	TGTGCCAGCAGCTTAAGTGTCGGGGAGGTTACTAACTATGGCTACACCTTC	CASSLSVGEVTNYGYTF
14	TRBJ2-1	.	TRBV9	.	TGTGCCAGCAGCGTAGCCCGGGTCTACAATGAGCAGTTCTTC	CASSVARVYNEQFF
17	TRBJ2-7	.	TRBV7-6	.	TGTGCCAGCAGCTTAGCGACAGCCCCTCACCTTCCCTACGAGCAGTACTTC	CASSLATAPHLPYEQYF
13	TRBJ2-3	.	TRBV29-1	.	TGCAGCGTTGATCCGGGAGTGGAAGATACGCAGTATTTT	CSVDPGVEDTQYF
14	TRBJ2-7	.	TRBV3-1/TRBV3-2	TRBD2	TGTGCCAGCAGCCTTGGGGGAGGGGTTTACGAGCAGTACTTC	CASSLGGGVYEQYF
15	TRBJ1-5	few	TRBV28	TRBD1	TGTGCCAGCAGTTTATACGGACAGGCTGGCTGGAAACTTTCTTTT	CASSLYGQAGWKLSF
16	TRBJ2-3	.	TRBV6-5	.	TGTGCCAGCAGTTACCGAGGGTTCGGCGGCACAGATACGCAGTATTTT	CASSYRGFGGTDTQYF
14	TRBJ1-1	.	TRBV9	TRBD1	TGTGCCAGCAGCCTAGGACAGGCACCAATTGAAGCTTTCTTT	CASSLGQAPIEAFF
16	TRBJ1-1	.	TRBV19	TRBD1	TGTGCCAGTAGTATATTACCGGGACAGGGCGTCACTGAAGCTTTCTTT	CASSILPGQGVTEAFF
13	TRBJ2-1	.	TRBV15	TRBD2	TGTGCCACCAGCAGGGGACTAGCAAATGAGCAGTTCTTC	CATSRGLANEQFF
14	TRBJ2-5	.	TRBV2	TRBD1	TGTGCCAGCAGACCCGGACAGGGGTTACAGACCCAGTACTTC	CASRPGQGLQTQYF
18	TRBJ2-1	.	TRBV28	TRBD2	TGTGCCAGCAGTTCTTTGACTAGCGGGAGGGCTACAAGTTATGAGCAGTTCTTC	CASSSLTSGRATSYEQFF